This record looks at one T cell receptor beta chain sequence and its context. Its specificity is not known. This entry is derived from a study of cytotoxic CD8 clonotypes in ibrutinib-treated CLL. Assay used: immunoSEQ multiplex PCR; TCRdb lists only in-frame clones, some missing. The sample shows some 30,000 clones, around 76% of them seen only once. Findings of the study overall: Rising at ibrutinib response, clonality subsequently fell back toward baseline at progression. Few clonotypes were public, and these shrank or held steady under treatment. Baseline levels of clonality went above those of age-matched healthy donors and moved with circulating CD8+ T-cell counts.

The germline CDR1 and CDR2 sequences are MGHRA and YSYEKL. V lost 3 bases to trimming and J lost 9 bases, with 14 bases between them. The CDR3 loop spans 13 amino acids. This chain links TRBV4-1 with TRBJ1-1, with a possible D match to TRBD1 (6 bases). The receptor's source is a human donor with chronic lymphocytic leukemia. This specimen was PBMCs, taken after 36 months of ibrutinib treatment. In DNA form, the CDR3 reads TGCGCCAGCAGCCATCCCATGGGGGCACAAGCTTTCTTT. It translates to CASSHPMGAQAFF.